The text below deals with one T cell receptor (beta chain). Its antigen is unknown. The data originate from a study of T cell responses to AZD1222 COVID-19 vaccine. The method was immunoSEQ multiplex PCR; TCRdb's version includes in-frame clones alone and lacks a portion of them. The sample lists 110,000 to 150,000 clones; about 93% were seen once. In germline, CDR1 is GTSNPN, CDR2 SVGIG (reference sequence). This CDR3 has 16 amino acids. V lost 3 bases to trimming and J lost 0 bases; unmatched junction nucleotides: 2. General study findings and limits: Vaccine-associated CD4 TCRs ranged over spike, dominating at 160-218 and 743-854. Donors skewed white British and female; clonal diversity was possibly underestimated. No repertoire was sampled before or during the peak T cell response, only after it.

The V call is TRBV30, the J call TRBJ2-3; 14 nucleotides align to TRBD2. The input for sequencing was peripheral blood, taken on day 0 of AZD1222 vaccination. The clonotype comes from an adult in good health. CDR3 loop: CAWSGLAGGSTDTQYF. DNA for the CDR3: TGTGCCTGGAGCGGACTAGCGGGGGGTAGCACAGATACGCAGTATTTT.